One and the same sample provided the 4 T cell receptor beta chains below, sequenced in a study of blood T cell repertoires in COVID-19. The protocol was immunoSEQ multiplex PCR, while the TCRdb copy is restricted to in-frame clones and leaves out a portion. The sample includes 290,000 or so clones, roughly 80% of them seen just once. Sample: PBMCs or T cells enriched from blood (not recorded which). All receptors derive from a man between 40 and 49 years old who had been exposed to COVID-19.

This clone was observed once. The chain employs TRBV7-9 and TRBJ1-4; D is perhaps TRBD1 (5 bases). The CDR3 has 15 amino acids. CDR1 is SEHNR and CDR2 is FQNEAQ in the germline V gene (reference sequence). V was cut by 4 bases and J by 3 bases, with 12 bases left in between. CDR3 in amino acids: CASSSVGGSNEKLFF. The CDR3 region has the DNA TGTGCCAGCAGCTCCGTGGGGGGTTCTAATGAAAAACTGTTTTTT.

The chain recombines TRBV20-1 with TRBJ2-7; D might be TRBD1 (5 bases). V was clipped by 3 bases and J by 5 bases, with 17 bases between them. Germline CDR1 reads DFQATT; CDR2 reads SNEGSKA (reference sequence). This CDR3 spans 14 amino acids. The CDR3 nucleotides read TGCAGTGCTAGTCCCACCGGCGGCAGGGACGAGCAGTACTTC. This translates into CSASPTGGRDEQYF.

As DNA, the CDR3 is TGCGCCAGCAGCAGGGTACAGGGGGCAAATTCACCCCTCCACTTT. It is translated as CASSRVQGANSPLHF. The V and J genes are TRBV5-1 and TRBJ1-6, with 9 bases fitting TRBD1. With 4 bases clipped from V and 7 bases from J, the junction kept 6 bases outside the gene matches. The germline CDR1 and CDR2 sequences are SGHRS and YFSETQ. The CDR3 loop spans 15 amino acids.

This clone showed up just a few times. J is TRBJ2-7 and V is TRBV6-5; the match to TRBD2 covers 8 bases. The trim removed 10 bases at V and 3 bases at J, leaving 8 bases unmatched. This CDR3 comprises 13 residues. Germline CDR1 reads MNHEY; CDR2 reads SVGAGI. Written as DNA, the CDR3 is TGTGCCACCCGAGCGGGAGTCCTCTACGAGCAGTACTTC. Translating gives CATRAGVLYEQYF.